Listed below are T cell receptor beta chains from one sample, sequenced in a study of blood T cell repertoires in COVID-19. The data were produced by immunoSEQ multiplex PCR, yet TCRdb's version contains in-frame clones alone and is incomplete. The sample has 250,000 to 300,000 clones; 81% are singletons. The sample comprised peripheral blood. The receptors were gathered from a woman aged 55-69 years with active or convalescent COVID-19. Each CDR3 is given with its conserved first and last residue. A D gene is named only where the DNA matches it firmly. Rows give clone size only sometimes, using once, few, many, or a class for an expanded clone.

d_gene: TRBD2
len: 15
v_gene: TRBV7-2
abundance: once
j_gene: TRBJ2-7
CDR3nt: TGTGCCAGCAGCCCCCGGGGGGAAACCTCCTACGAGCAGTACTTC
CDR3aa: CASSPRGETSYEQYF

d_gene: TRBD1
len: 15
v_gene: TRBV30
abundance: NA
j_gene: TRBJ2-7
CDR3nt: TGTGCCTGGAGTGTCGAACAGGGGCTCTCCTACGAGCAGTACTTC
CDR3aa: CAWSVEQGLSYEQYF

d_gene: TRBD1
len: 15
v_gene: TRBV6-5
abundance: NA
j_gene: TRBJ1-4
CDR3nt: TGTGCCAGCAGTTACTGGACAGGCGGGGATGAAAAACTGTTTTTT
CDR3aa: CASSYWTGGDEKLFF

d_gene: TRBD1
len: 14
v_gene: TRBV10-3
abundance: few
j_gene: TRBJ2-7
CDR3nt: TGTGCCATCAAGCAGGGACAGGGGGCCAACGAGCAGTACTTC
CDR3aa: CAIKQGQGANEQYF

d_gene: TRBD2
len: 16
v_gene: TRBV27
abundance: NA
j_gene: TRBJ2-5
CDR3nt: TGTGCCAGCAGCCCGATAGGGGCCGGGGGGAGAGAGACCCAGTACTTC
CDR3aa: CASSPIGAGGRETQYF

d_gene: NA
len: 14
v_gene: TRBV6-5
abundance: NA
j_gene: TRBJ1-4
CDR3nt: TGTGCCAGCAGAATCGACAGGAATAATGAAAAACTGTTTTTT
CDR3aa: CASRIDRNNEKLFF

d_gene: TRBD1
len: 14
v_gene: TRBV5-1
abundance: NA
j_gene: TRBJ2-3
CDR3nt: TGCGCCAGTGGACAGGGGGCCCGCACAGATACGCAGTATTTT
CDR3aa: CASGQGARTDTQYF

d_gene: TRBD1
len: 16
v_gene: TRBV19
abundance: NA
j_gene: TRBJ2-7
CDR3nt: TGTGCCAGTAGTATCCCGACAGGGGGCCTATCCTACGAGCAGTACTTC
CDR3aa: CASSIPTGGLSYEQYF

d_gene: NA
len: 15
v_gene: TRBV6-1
abundance: NA
j_gene: TRBJ1-2
CDR3nt: TGTGCCAGCAGTGAAGTTGTCTCCCGGGAATATGGCTACACCTTC
CDR3aa: CASSEVVSREYGYTF

d_gene: TRBD1
len: 14
v_gene: TRBV15
abundance: NA
j_gene: TRBJ1-2
CDR3nt: TGTGCCACCAGCAGAACAGACAGGGCCCATGGCTACACCTTC
CDR3aa: CATSRTDRAHGYTF

d_gene: TRBD1
len: 17
v_gene: TRBV19
abundance: NA
j_gene: TRBJ1-5
CDR3nt: TGTGCCAGTAGTACACAAAAGGGACAGGGGGTAGTCTGGTCCCAGCATTTT
CDR3aa: CASSTQKGQGVVWSQHF

d_gene: NA
len: 13
v_gene: TRBV10-3
abundance: NA
j_gene: TRBJ1-5
CDR3nt: TGTGCCATCAGTGCGGACAGTGATCAGCCCCAGCATTTT
CDR3aa: CAISADSDQPQHF

d_gene: NA
len: 16
v_gene: TRBV20-1
abundance: NA
j_gene: TRBJ1-5
CDR3nt: TGCAGTGCTAGTATGGCTGGCAGGGATAGCAATCAGCCCCAGCATTTT
CDR3aa: CSASMAGRDSNQPQHF

d_gene: NA
len: 16
v_gene: TRBV7-9
abundance: NA
j_gene: TRBJ2-5
CDR3nt: TGTGCCAGCAGCTCTTACCGTTGGCCCGGGAAAGAGACCCAGTACTTC
CDR3aa: CASSSYRWPGKETQYF

d_gene: TRBD1
len: 14
v_gene: TRBV7-3
abundance: NA
j_gene: TRBJ2-1
CDR3nt: TGTGCCAGCAGCTTATTCGGGACAGTCAATGAGCAGTTCTTC
CDR3aa: CASSLFGTVNEQFF

d_gene: TRBD1
len: 16
v_gene: TRBV4-3
abundance: NA
j_gene: TRBJ2-1
CDR3nt: TGCGCCAGCAGCCAGCGGACAGGGAGCTCCTACAATGAGCAGTTCTTC
CDR3aa: CASSQRTGSSYNEQFF

d_gene: TRBD2
len: 15
v_gene: TRBV10-1
abundance: NA
j_gene: TRBJ2-3
CDR3nt: TGCGCCAGCAGCCGCCTAGCGGGGAGCACAGATACGCAGTATTTT
CDR3aa: CASSRLAGSTDTQYF

d_gene: NA
len: 15
v_gene: TRBV29-1
abundance: NA
j_gene: TRBJ1-2
CDR3nt: TGCAGCGTTGATAGGTTGGTCCGGGGAGGCTATGGCTACACCTTC
CDR3aa: CSVDRLVRGGYGYTF

d_gene: NA
len: 14
v_gene: TRBV7-9
abundance: many
j_gene: TRBJ1-1
CDR3nt: TGTGCCAGCAGCTTACTACAGGAGAACACTGAAGCTTTCTTT
CDR3aa: CASSLLQENTEAFF

d_gene: NA
len: 12
v_gene: TRBV29-1
abundance: NA
j_gene: TRBJ2-1
CDR3nt: TGCAGCGTTTCCCGGGTCGGCAATGAGCAGTTCTTC
CDR3aa: CSVSRVGNEQFF

d_gene: TRBD1
len: 16
v_gene: TRBV6-1
abundance: NA
j_gene: TRBJ1-1
CDR3nt: TGTGCCAGCAGTGCTTCCGGGACAGGGGCAACCAGAGAAGCTTTCTTT
CDR3aa: CASSASGTGATREAFF

d_gene: NA
len: 14
v_gene: TRBV5-6
abundance: NA
j_gene: TRBJ1-5
CDR3nt: TGTGCCAGCAGCCGCACAGGGTTGGATCAGCCCCAGCATTTT
CDR3aa: CASSRTGLDQPQHF

d_gene: TRBD1
len: 17
v_gene: TRBV4-1
abundance: few
j_gene: TRBJ2-2
CDR3nt: TGCGCCAGCAGCCACCATTACAGGGGGCTCGACACCGGGGAGCTGTTTTTT
CDR3aa: CASSHHYRGLDTGELFF

d_gene: TRBD1
len: 14
v_gene: TRBV13
abundance: few
j_gene: TRBJ2-7
CDR3nt: TGTGCCAGCAGCTTAGGGGACAGGGTAAACGAGCAGTACTTC
CDR3aa: CASSLGDRVNEQYF

d_gene: TRBD1
len: 13
v_gene: TRBV30
abundance: NA
j_gene: TRBJ1-1
CDR3nt: TGTGCCTGGAGGGACAGGTCGAACACTGAAGCTTTCTTT
CDR3aa: CAWRDRSNTEAFF

d_gene: NA
len: 14
v_gene: TRBV7-2
abundance: NA
j_gene: TRBJ2-1
CDR3nt: TGTGCCAGCAGCCGCCCGGGATTGGGGGGTGAGCAGTTCTTC
CDR3aa: CASSRPGLGGEQFF

d_gene: TRBD1
len: 14
v_gene: TRBV6-4
abundance: NA
j_gene: TRBJ1-2
CDR3nt: TGTGCCAGCAGTGAACAGGGGGGGGCCTATGGCTACACCTTC
CDR3aa: CASSEQGGAYGYTF

d_gene: NA
len: 16
v_gene: TRBV7-2
abundance: NA
j_gene: TRBJ2-7
CDR3nt: TGTGCCAGCAGCTTAAGCACTGGACAGCTCTCCTACGAGCAGTACTTC
CDR3aa: CASSLSTGQLSYEQYF

d_gene: TRBD1
len: 15
v_gene: TRBV7-2
abundance: NA
j_gene: TRBJ2-2
CDR3nt: TGTGCCAGCAGCTGGGGACAGGGTGACATCGGGGAGCTGTTTTTT
CDR3aa: CASSWGQGDIGELFF

d_gene: TRBD2
len: 16
v_gene: TRBV9
abundance: NA
j_gene: TRBJ2-7
CDR3nt: TGTGCCAGCAGCGTAGAAACGGGGGGGACATCCTACGAGCAGTACTTC
CDR3aa: CASSVETGGTSYEQYF

d_gene: NA
len: 18
v_gene: TRBV11-2
abundance: once
j_gene: TRBJ2-1
CDR3nt: TGTGCCAGCAGCTTAGGCCCGTCTTCCGTCGGCTCCTACAATGAGCAGTTCTTC
CDR3aa: CASSLGPSSVGSYNEQFF

d_gene: NA
len: 15
v_gene: TRBV3-1/TRBV3-2
abundance: NA
j_gene: TRBJ2-1
CDR3nt: TGTGCCAGCAGCCAAGATCTTGTGTTCCCCAATGAGCAGTTCTTC
CDR3aa: CASSQDLVFPNEQFF

d_gene: NA
len: 15
v_gene: TRBV2
abundance: NA
j_gene: TRBJ1-3
CDR3nt: TGTGCCAGCAGGCCCCGCGGGTACTCTGGAAACACCATATATTTT
CDR3aa: CASRPRGYSGNTIYF

d_gene: NA
len: 16
v_gene: TRBV6-4
abundance: NA
j_gene: TRBJ1-2
CDR3nt: TGTGCCAGCAGTGACTCCGGGACGGGGGGGAGGAACGGCTACACCTTC
CDR3aa: CASSDSGTGGRNGYTF